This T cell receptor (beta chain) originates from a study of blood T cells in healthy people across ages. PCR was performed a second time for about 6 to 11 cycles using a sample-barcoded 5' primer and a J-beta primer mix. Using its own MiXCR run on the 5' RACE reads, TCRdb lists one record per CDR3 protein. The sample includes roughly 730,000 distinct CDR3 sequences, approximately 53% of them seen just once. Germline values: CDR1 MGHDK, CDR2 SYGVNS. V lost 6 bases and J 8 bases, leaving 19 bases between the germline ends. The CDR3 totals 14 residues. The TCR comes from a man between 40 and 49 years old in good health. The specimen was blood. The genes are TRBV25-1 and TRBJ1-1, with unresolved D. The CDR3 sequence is CASRDSREFHEAFF. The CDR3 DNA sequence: TGTGCCAGCAGAGACTCAAGGGAGTTCCACGAAGCTTTCTTT.